This record concerns one T cell receptor (beta chain) sequence. Its antigen is not known. These data originate in a study of T cell responses to AZD1222 COVID-19 vaccine. Points from the study as a whole: Compared with day 0, the breadth and depth of the Spike-specific TCR repertoire rose significantly after two doses of AZD1222. Vaccine-related CD4 TCRs covered spike, predominating at 160-218 and 743-854. Possibly, clonal diversity was underestimated; donors were largely white British and included more females.

The assay was immunoSEQ multiplex PCR, and TCRdb's table has in-frame clones only and misses some. The sample holds 60,000 to 70,000 clones, over 75% seen once. Trimming shortened V by 3 bases and J by 7 bases, and 12 bases separated the two germline ends. The CDR3 runs 14 residues. Looked up from germline, CDR1 is KGHSH and CDR2 is LQKENI. This chain joins TRBV18 and TRBJ1-4, with D perhaps matching TRBD1 (5 bases). This sequence originates from an adult in good health. The sequencing here drew on peripheral blood, taken on day 0 of AZD1222 vaccination. CDR3 protein: CASSPGGTGEKLFF. In DNA form, the CDR3 reads TGTGCCAGCTCACCTGGGGGGACGGGTGAAAAACTGTTTTTT. The entire variable domain, with the rest obtained from reference TRBV18 and TRBJ1-4, is as follows: NAGVMQNPRHLVRRRGQEARLRCSPMKGHSHVYWYRQLPEEGLKFMVYLQKENIIDESGMPKERFSAEFPKEGPSILRIQQVVRGDSAAYFCASSPGGTGEKLFFGSGTQLSVL.